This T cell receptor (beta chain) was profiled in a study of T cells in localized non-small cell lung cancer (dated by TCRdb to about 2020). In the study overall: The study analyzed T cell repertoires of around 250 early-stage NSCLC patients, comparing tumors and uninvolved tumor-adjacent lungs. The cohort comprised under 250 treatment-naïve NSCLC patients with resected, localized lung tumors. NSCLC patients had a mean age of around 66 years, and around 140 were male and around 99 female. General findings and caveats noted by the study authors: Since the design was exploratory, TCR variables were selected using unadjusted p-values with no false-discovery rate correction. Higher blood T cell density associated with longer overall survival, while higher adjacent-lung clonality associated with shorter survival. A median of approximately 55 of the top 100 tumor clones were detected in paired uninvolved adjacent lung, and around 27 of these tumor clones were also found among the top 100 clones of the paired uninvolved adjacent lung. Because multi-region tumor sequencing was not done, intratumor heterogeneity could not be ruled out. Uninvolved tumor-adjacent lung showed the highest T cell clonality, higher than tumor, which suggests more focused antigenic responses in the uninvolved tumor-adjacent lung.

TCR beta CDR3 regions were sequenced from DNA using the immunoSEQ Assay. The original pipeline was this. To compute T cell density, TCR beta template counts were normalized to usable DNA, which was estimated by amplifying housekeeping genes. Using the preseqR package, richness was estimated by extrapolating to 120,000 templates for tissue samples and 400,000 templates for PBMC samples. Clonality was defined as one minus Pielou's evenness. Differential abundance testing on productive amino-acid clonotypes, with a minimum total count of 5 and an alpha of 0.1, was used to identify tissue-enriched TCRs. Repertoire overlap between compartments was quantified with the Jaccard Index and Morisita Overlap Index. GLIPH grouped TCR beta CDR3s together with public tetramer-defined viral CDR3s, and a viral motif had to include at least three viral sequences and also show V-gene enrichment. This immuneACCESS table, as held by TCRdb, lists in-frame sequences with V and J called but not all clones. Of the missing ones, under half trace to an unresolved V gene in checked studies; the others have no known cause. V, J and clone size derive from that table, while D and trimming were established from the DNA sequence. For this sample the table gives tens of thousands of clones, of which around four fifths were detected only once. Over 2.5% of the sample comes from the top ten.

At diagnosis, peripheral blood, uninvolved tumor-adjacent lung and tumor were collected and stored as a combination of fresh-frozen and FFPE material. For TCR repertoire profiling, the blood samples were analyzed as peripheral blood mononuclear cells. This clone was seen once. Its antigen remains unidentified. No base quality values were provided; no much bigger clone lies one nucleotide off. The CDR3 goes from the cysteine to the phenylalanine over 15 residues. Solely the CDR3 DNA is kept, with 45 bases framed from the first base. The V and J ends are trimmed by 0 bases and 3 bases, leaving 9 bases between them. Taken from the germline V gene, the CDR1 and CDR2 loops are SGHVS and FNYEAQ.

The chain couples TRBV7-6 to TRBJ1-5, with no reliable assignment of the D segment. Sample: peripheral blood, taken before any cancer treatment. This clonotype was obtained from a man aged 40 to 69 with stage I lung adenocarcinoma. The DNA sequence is TGTGCCAGCAGCTTAGCGGGAGGGATCAATCAGCCCCAGCATTTT. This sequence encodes CASSLAGGINQPQHF.